This T cell receptor (beta chain) emerged from a study of Graves' ophthalmopathy and Graves' hyperthyroidism (dated by TCRdb to 2017 to 2018). The study in broad terms: Peripheral blood samples were taken at the time of initial diagnosis, before any treatment was given. In total, 135 blood samples were TCR-sequenced: approximately 42 ophthalmopathy, some 75 hyperthyroidism and roughly 17 hyperthyroidism-to-ophthalmopathy patients. Following sample collection, hyperthyroidism patients were given methimazole at a starting dose of 30 mg daily, and ophthalmopathy patients were given high-dose intravenous methylprednisolone. The study used TCR beta repertoire signatures to distinguish Graves' ophthalmopathy from Graves' hyperthyroidism and to predict progression to ophthalmopathy. To explore V-J signatures that distinguish ophthalmopathy from hyperthyroidism, a discovery set of about a hundred patients was enrolled, made up of about 40 with ophthalmopathy and under 65 with stable hyperthyroidism. The independent validation cohort included roughly 19 hyperthyroidism patients plus 17 patients who later progressed from hyperthyroidism to ophthalmopathy. In more than five hyperthyroidism patients, the T-cell repertoires found in thyroid tissue were compared with those found in blood. Study-wide conclusions, independent of this receptor: Among expanded thyroid clonotypes with frequency above 0.001, most also showed up in blood, which suggests that blood repertoires may reflect the thyroid immune response. In validation, the model predicted ophthalmopathy progression with about 64% sensitivity and about 77% specificity; roughly 12 predicted patients were CT-confirmed with GO in a median of approximately 6.5 months. In cross-validation, the 13-signature model distinguished ophthalmopathy from stable hyperthyroidism with 85% to 90% sensitivity and around 82% specificity, and in the test set the corresponding values were around 80% and 75%. No statistical method was used to predetermine the sample size, and group allocation was not hidden from the investigators.

Ophthalmopathy patients were characterized by moderately to severely active disease, a Clinical Activity Score of at least 3, a NOSPECS grade of at least 4, and a disease duration under 3 months. Anyone with other autoimmune diseases, uncontrolled infections, pregnancy or lactation was excluded from the study. Clinical symptoms, serum thyroxine, TRAb, thyroid ultrasound and orbital computed tomography formed the basis of the diagnosis. Ficoll-Paque density gradient centrifugation was used to isolate PBMCs from around 10 ml of fresh peripheral blood. Total RNA was extracted using Trizol reagent, and RNA quality was checked on an Agilent 2100 Bioanalyzer. For repertoire sequencing, the TCR beta CDR3 regions were amplified from RNA transcripts. The first round was an RT-PCR using HTBI primers with the Qiagen OneStep RT-PCR kit, and this first round was followed by a second-round multiplex PCR, then size selection and purification. Libraries were sequenced paired-end with 100 bp reads on an Illumina HiSeq2000. From the authors' description of their analysis: SOAPnuke was used to process the reads, removing any read that contained adapters or uncalled bases, had a mean Phred below 15, or lacked an exact match to the constant primer or identifier. COPE v1.2.5 was used to merge the high-quality paired reads. Each unique nucleotide sequence was defined as a clonotype, and clonotypes were aligned to IMGT TRB V, D and J references with MiTCR v1.1. Only V-J combinations with frequency above 0.0001 were analysed, covering over 98% of repertoires. For each V-J combination, a TCR clonal expansion and chaos score was defined as the ratio of F50 clonal expansion to chaos observed in the TCRdist matrix. Features were reduced by Welch's t-statistics and random forest to 10 to 15 V-J combinations, which fed a naive Bayes classifier. Thyroid-blood repertoire similarity was quantified with the Morisita-Horn index. In TCRdb, the public reads were trimmed at Q25 with fastp and aligned with MiXCR, with productive beta chains retained. Every distinct CDR3 protein forms one entry, paired with its most common genes and DNA. The V and J calls here are based on TCRdb, not the publication. This sample has 500,000 to 800,000 distinct CDR3 sequences in its table, and about two fifths of those were observed once. The ten top clones hold 3% to 4% of the sample.

To note about this clonotype: Its antigen remains unidentified. Qualities for individual bases were not recorded, and no much larger clone is one base off.

The CDR3 holds 16 amino acids from the cysteine to the phenylalanine. The CDR3 DNA has 48 bases and is translated from base 1. Based on the germline V gene, the CDR1 and CDR2 sequences are SGHVS and FQNEAQ. Trimming leaves V shorter by 9 bases and J shorter by 7 bases, with the junction holding 12 bases beyond the gene matches. This receptor was identified in an adult man with Graves' ophthalmopathy. Recombination linked TRBV7-8 to TRBJ2-2, with 12 bases aligning to TRBD1. Sequences were obtained from peripheral blood. The DNA is as follows: TGTGCCAGTATGAACCGGGACAGGGGGCTGTTCGGGGAGCTGTTTTTT. Its protein product is CASMNRDRGLFGELFF.